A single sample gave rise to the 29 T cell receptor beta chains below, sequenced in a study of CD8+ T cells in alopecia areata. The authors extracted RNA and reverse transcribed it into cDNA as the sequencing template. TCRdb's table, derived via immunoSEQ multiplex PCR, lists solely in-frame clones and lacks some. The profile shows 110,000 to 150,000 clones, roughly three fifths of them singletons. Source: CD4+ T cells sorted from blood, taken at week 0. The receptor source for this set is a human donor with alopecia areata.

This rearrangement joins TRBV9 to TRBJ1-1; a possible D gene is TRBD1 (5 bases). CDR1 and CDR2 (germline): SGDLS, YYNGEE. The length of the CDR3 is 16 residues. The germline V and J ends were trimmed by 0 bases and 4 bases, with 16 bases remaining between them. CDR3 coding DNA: TGTGCCAGCAGCGTAGCCTCTTCTTGGGGGGGCACTGAAGCTTTCTTT. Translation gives CASSVASSWGGTEAFF.

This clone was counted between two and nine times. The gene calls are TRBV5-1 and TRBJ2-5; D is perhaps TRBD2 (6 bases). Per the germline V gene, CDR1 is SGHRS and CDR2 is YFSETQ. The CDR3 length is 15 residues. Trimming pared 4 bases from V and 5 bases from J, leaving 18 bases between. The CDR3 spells CASSASTRVGETQYF. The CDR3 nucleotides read TGCGCCAGCAGCGCCTCGACTAGGGTCGGCGAGACCCAGTACTTC.

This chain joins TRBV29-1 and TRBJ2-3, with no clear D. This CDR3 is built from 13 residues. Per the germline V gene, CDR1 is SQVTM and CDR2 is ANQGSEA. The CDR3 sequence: CSQQTGSTDTQYF. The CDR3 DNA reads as TGCAGTCAACAGACTGGGTCCACAGATACGCAGTATTTT.

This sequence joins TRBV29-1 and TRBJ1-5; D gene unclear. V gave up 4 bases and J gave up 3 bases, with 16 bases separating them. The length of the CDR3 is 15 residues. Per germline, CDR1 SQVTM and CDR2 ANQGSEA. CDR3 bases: TGCAGCGTTGTTATCGTGGCAGGACCCAATCAGCCCCAGCATTTT. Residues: CSVVIVAGPNQPQHF.

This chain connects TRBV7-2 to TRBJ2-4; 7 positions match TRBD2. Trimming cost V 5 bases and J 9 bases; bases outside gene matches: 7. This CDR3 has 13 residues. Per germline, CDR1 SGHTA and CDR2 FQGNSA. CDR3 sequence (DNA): TGTGCCAGCAGCGCAACGGGAGGTGTCATTCAGTACTTC. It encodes CASSATGGVIQYF.

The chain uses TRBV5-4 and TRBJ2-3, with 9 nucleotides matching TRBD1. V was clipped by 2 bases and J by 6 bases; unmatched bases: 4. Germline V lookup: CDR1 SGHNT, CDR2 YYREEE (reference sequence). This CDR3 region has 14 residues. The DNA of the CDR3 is TGTGCCAGCAGCTTACAGGGGGCTTCGGATACGCAGTATTTT. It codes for CASSLQGASDTQYF.

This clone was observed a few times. The CDR3 sequence is CASSFLRDIQYF. In nucleotides, the CDR3 is TGTGCCAGCAGCTTTTTGCGGGACATTCAGTACTTC. This chain uses TRBV11-3 with TRBJ2-4; D may be TRBD2 (5 bases). This CDR3 comprises 12 residues. Germline V lookup: CDR1 SGHNT, CDR2 YENEEA. V was trimmed by 3 bases and J by 8 bases, leaving 8 bases between them. The full variable domain, rest sourced from reference TRBV11-3 and TRBJ2-4, is EAGVVQSPRYKIIEKKQPVAFWCNPISGHNTLYWYLQNLGQGPELLIRYENEEAVDDSQLPKDRFSAERLKGVDSTLKIQPAELGDSAVYLCASSFLRDIQYFGAGTRLSVL.

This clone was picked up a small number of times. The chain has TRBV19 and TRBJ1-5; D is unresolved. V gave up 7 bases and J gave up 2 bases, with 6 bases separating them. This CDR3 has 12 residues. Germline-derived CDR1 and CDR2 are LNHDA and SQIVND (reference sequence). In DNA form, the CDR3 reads TGTGCCAGTAAGGAAGGCAATCAGCCCCAGCATTTT. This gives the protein CASKEGNQPQHF.

CDR3 nucleotide sequence: TGTGCCTGGGGGACACGAGGGGTTCCCGGGGAGCTGTTTTTT. Protein product: CAWGTRGVPGELFF. J is TRBJ2-2 and V is TRBV30, with D possibly matching TRBD1 (6 bases). V gave up 5 bases and J gave up 6 bases, with 16 bases separating them. There are 14 residues in the CDR3. Germline-derived CDR1 and CDR2 are GTSNPN and SVGIG (reference sequence). The variable domain in full, completed from reference TRBV30 and TRBJ2-2, reads SQTIHQWPATLVQPVGSPLSLECTVEGTSNPNLYWYRQAAGRGLQLLFYSVGIGQISSEVPQNLSASRPQDRQFILSSKKLLLSDSGFYLCAWGTRGVPGELFFGEGSRLTVL.

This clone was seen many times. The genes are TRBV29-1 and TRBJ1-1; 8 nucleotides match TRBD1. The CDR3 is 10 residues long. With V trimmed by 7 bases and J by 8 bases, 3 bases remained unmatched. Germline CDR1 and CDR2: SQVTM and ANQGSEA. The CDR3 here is CSARDREAFF. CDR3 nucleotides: TGCAGCGCCAGGGACAGGGAAGCTTTCTTT.

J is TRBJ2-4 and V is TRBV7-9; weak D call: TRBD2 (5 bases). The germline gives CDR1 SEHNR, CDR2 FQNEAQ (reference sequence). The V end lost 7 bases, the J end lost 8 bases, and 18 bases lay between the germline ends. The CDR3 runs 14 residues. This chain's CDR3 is CASIRGGGEDIQYF. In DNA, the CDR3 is TGTGCCAGCATACGCGGTGGAGGCGAGGACATTCAGTACTTC.

The CDR3 nucleotides are TGTGCCGTCCCAACCCGGGACAGAACTATGAACACTGAAGCTTTCTTT. It encodes CAVPTRDRTMNTEAFF. The rearrangement joins TRBV7-9 to TRBJ1-1; 7 positions agree with TRBD1. The CDR3 covers 16 residues. Germline V gene data show CDR1 as SEHNR and CDR2 as FQNEAQ (reference sequence). After removal of 11 bases from V and 0 bases from J, the junction contained 15 bases not matched to a gene.

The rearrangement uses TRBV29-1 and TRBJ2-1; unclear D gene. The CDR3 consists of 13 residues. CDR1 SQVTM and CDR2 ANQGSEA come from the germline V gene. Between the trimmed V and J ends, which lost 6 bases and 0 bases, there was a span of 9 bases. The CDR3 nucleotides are TGCAGCGTCCCCAGGAGCTCCTACAATGAGCAGTTCTTC. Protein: CSVPRSSYNEQFF.

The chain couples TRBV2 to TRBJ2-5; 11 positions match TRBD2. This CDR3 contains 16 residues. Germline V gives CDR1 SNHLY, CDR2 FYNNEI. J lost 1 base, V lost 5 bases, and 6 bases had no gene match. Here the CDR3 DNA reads TGTGCCAGCAGTCCCTCTCTAGCGGGGGGCCAAGAGACCCAGTACTTC. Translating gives CASSPSLAGGQETQYF.

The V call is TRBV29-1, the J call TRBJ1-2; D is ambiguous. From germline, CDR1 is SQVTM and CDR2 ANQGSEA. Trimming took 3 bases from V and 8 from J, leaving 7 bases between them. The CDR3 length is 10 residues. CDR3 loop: CSVDNKGYTF. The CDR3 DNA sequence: TGCAGCGTTGACAACAAGGGCTACACCTTC.

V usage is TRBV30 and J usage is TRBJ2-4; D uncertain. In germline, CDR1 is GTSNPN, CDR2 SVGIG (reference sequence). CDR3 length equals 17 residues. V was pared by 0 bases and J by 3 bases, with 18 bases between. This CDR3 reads CAWSVGGQVVIKNIQYF. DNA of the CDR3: TGTGCCTGGAGTGTCGGTGGTCAGGTTGTAATCAAAAACATTCAGTACTTC.

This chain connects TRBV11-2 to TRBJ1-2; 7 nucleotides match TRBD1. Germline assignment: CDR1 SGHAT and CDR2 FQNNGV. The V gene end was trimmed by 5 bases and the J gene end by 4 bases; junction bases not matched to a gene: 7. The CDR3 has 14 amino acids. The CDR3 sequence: CASSDWTGGYGYTF. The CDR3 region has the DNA TGTGCCAGCAGCGACTGGACAGGAGGCTATGGCTACACCTTC.

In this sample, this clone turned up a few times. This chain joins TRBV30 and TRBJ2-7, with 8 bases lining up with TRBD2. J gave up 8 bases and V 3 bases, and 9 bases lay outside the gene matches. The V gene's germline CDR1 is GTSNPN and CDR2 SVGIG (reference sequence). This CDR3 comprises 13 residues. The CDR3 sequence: CAWRFAGGPQQYF. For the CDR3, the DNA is TGTGCCTGGAGGTTCGCGGGGGGACCACAGCAGTACTTC.

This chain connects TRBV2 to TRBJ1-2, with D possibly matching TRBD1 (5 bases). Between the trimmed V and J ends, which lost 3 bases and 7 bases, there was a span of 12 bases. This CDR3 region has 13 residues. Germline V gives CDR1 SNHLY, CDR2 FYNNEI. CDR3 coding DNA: TGTGCCAGCAGTGACGAGGGGCGAGGTGGCTACACCTTC. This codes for CASSDEGRGGYTF.

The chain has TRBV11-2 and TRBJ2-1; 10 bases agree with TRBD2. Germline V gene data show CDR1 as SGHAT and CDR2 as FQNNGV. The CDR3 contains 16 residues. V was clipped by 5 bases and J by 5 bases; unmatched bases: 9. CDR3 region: CASSPPGLAGDNEQFF. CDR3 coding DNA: TGTGCCAGCAGCCCCCCAGGGCTAGCGGGGGACAATGAGCAGTTCTTC.

CDR3 region: CASRGRDSLNSPLHF. The CDR3 coding sequence is TGTGCCAGCAGGGGCCGGGACAGCCTCAATTCACCCCTCCACTTT. This chain joins TRBV27 and TRBJ1-6; 7 nucleotides agree with TRBD1. V lost 6 bases to trimming and J lost 7 bases; unmatched junction nucleotides: 9. From germline, CDR1 is MNHEY and CDR2 SMNVEV (reference sequence). CDR3 length equals 15 residues.

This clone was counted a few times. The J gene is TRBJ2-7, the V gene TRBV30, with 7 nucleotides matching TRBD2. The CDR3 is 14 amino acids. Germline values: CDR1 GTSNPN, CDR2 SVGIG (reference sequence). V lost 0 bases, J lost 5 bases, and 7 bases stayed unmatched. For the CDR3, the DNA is TGTGCCTGGAGTGTGGGAGGGATTCGCAACGAGCAGTACTTC. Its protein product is CAWSVGGIRNEQYF.

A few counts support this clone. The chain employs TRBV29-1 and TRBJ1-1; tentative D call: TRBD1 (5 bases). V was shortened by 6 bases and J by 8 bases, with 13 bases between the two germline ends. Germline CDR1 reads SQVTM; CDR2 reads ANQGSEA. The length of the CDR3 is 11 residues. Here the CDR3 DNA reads TGCAGCGTCTCTCGATGGGGGGAAGCTTTCTTT. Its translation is CSVSRWGEAFF. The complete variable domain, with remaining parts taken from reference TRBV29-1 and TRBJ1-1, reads SAVISQKPSRDICQRGTSLTIQCQVDSQVTMMFWYRQQPGQSLTLIATANQGSEATYESGFVIDKFPISRPNLTFSTLTVSNMSPEDSSIYLCSVSRWGEAFFGQGTRLTVV.

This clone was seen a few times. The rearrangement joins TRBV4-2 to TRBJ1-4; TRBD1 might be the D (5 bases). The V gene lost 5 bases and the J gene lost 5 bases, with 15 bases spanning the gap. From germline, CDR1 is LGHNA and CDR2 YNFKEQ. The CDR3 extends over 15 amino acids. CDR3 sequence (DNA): TGTGCCAGCAGCTTGAAACGGGACCGCAATGAAAAACTGTTTTTT. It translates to CASSLKRDRNEKLFF.

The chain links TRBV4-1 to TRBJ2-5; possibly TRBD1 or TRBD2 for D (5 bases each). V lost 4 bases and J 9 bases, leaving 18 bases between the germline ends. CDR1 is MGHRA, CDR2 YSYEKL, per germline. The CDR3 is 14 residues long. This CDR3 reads CASSLGTPAVAQYF. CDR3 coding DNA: TGCGCCAGCAGCCTTGGGACCCCGGCAGTGGCCCAGTACTTC.

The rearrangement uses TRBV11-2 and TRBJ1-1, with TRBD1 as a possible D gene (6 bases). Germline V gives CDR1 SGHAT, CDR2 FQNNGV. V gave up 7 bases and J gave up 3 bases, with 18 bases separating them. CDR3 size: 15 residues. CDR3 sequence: CASIPIRGRDTEAFF. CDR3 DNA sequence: TGTGCCAGCATTCCGATCCGGGGGCGGGACACTGAAGCTTTCTTT.

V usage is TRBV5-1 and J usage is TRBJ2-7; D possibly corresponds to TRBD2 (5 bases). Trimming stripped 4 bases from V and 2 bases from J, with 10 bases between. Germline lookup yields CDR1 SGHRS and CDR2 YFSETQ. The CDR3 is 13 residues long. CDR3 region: CASSQSGTYEQYF. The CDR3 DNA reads TGCGCCAGCAGCCAGTCGGGGACCTACGAGCAGTACTTC.

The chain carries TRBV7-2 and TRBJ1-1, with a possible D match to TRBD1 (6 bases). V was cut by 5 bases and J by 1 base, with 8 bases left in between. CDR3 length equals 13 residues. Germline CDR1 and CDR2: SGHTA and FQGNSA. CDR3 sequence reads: CASSQGQNTEAFF. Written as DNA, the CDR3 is TGTGCCAGCAGCCAGGGACAGAACACTGAAGCTTTCTTT.

The DNA of the CDR3 is TGTGCCAGCAGTGCGGAGCAGGAGACCTACGAGCAGTACTTC. It is translated as CASSAEQETYEQYF. The chain is built from TRBV2 and TRBJ2-7; no definite D call. The CDR3 loop spans 14 amino acids. CDR1 and CDR2 from the germline V gene are SNHLY and FYNNEI. Trimming removed 4 bases at V and 2 bases at J, with 12 bases between.